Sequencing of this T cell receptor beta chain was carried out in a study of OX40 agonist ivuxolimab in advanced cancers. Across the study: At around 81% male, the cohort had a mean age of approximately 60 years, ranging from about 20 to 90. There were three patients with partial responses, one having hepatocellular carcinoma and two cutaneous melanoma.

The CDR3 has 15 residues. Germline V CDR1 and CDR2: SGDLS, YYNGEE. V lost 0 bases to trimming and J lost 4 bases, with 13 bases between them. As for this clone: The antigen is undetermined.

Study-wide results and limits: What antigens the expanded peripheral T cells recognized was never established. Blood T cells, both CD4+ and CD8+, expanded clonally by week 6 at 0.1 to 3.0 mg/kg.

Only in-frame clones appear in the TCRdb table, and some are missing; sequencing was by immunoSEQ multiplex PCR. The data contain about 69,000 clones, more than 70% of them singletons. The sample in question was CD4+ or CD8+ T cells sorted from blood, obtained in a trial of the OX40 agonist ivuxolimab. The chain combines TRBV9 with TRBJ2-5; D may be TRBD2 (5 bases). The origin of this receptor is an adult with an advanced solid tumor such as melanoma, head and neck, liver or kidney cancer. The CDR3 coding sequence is TGTGCCAGCAGCGTAGATTCCGGACGGGGAGAGACCCAGTACTTC. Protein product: CASSVDSGRGETQYF.